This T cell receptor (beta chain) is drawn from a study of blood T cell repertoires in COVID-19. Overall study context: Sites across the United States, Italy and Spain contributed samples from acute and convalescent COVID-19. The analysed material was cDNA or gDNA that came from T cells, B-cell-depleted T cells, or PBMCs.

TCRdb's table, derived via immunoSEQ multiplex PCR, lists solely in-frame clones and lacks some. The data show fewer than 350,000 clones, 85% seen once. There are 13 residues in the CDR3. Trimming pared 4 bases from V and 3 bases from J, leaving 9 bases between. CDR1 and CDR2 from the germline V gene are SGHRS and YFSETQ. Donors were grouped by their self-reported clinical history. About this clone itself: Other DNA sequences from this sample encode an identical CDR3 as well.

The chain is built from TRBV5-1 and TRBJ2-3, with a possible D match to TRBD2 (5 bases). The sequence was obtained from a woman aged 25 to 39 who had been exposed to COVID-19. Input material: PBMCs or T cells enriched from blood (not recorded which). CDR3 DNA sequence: TGCGCCAGCAGCCCCGGCGGGACAGATACGCAGTATTTT. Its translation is CASSPGGTDTQYF.